These 29 T cell receptor beta chains share one sample of origin, sequenced in a study of OX40 agonist ivuxolimab in advanced cancers. Profiled with immunoSEQ multiplex PCR; TCRdb holds only in-frame clones, not every one. The table shows about 65,000 clones, with approximately 89% occurring only once. The sequenced sample was CD4+ or CD8+ T cells sorted from blood, obtained in a trial of the OX40 agonist ivuxolimab. The receptors stem from an adult with an advanced solid tumor such as melanoma, head and neck, liver or kidney cancer.

This clone has a single count. This chain links TRBV11-2 with TRBJ1-1; 8 bases are shared with TRBD1. Looked up from germline, CDR1 is SGHAT and CDR2 is FQNNGV. This CDR3 is 14 amino acids long. The trim removed 5 bases at V and 4 bases at J, leaving 6 bases unmatched. The CDR3 sequence: CASSRTGQGTEAFF. The DNA for the CDR3 is TGTGCCAGCAGCCGGACAGGACAGGGCACTGAAGCTTTCTTT.

The chain joins TRBV2 to TRBJ2-3; D is unresolved. CDR1 is SNHLY, CDR2 FYNNEI, per germline. The CDR3 covers 14 residues. V gave up 4 bases and J gave up 6 bases, with 14 bases separating them. CDR3 in amino acids: CASSGRNEVDTQYF. The CDR3 DNA reads TGTGCCAGCAGTGGACGGAATGAGGTGGATACGCAGTATTTT.

The chain employs TRBV6-1 and TRBJ1-6; D possibly corresponds to TRBD1 (5 bases). CDR1 is MNHNS and CDR2 is SASEGT in the germline V gene. Between the trimmed V and J ends, which lost 5 bases and 7 bases, there was a span of 15 bases. The CDR3 consists of 15 residues. The CDR3 loop reads CASSWGGSRNSPLHF. The CDR3 nucleotides read TGTGCCAGCAGTTGGGGGGGATCTAGGAATTCACCCCTCCACTTT.

This rearrangement joins TRBV19 to TRBJ2-5; D not certain. Germline V gene lookup returns CDR1 LNHDA and CDR2 SQIVND (reference sequence). Deletions cut 4 bases from V and 5 bases from J, with 11 bases between. This CDR3 contains 13 residues. In DNA, the CDR3 is TGTGCCAGTAGTAGTACTAATGGGGAGACCCAGTACTTC. Translating it yields CASSSTNGETQYF. Variable domain in full (rest from reference TRBV19 and TRBJ2-5): DGGITQSPKYLFRKEGQNVTLSCEQNLNHDAMYWYRQDPGQGLRLIYYSQIVNDFQKGDIAEGYSVSREKKESFPLTVTSAQKNPTAFYLCASSSTNGETQYFGPGTRLLVL.

The chain combines TRBV6-1 with TRBJ1-2, with 7 nucleotides matching TRBD1. This CDR3 region has 11 residues. Losses at the gene ends were 6 bases for V and 10 bases for J; bases not matched to a gene: 5. Germline CDR1 MNHNS, CDR2 SASEGT. CDR3 sequence reads: CASRRTGYYTF. The CDR3 nucleotides read TGTGCCAGCAGGAGGACAGGTTACTACACCTTC.

The chain combines TRBV5-1 with TRBJ2-1; D remains unclear. Looked up from germline, CDR1 is SGHRS and CDR2 is YFSETQ. The V end was cut by 1 base, the J end by 5 bases, with 10 bases between. The CDR3 has 14 amino acids. The CDR3 region is CASSLRPPDNEQFF. The CDR3 nucleotides read TGCGCCAGCAGCTTGAGGCCACCAGACAATGAGCAGTTCTTC.

This clone was counted a few times. V gene TRBV7-9 combines with J gene TRBJ1-5, with D unresolved. This CDR3 is built from 14 residues. Per germline, CDR1 SEHNR and CDR2 FQNEAQ (reference sequence). V lost 1 base and J lost 0, with 4 bases in between. The DNA for the CDR3 is TGTGCCAGCAGCTTAGGACCTAGCAATCAGCCCCAGCATTTT. Protein sequence: CASSLGPSNQPQHF.

The V gene is TRBV10-3, the J gene TRBJ1-1; weak D call: TRBD1 (5 bases). The CDR3 spans 14 residues. Trimming removed 2 bases at V and 1 base at J, with 8 bases between. The germline gives CDR1 ENHRY, CDR2 SYGVKD. CDR3 residues: CAISERGKNTEAFF. In DNA form, the CDR3 reads TGTGCCATCAGTGAGAGGGGAAAGAACACTGAAGCTTTCTTT.

The J gene is TRBJ2-3, the V gene TRBV18, with 11 nucleotides matching TRBD2. The CDR3 contains 16 residues. The V segment lost 2 bases and the J segment 4 bases; nucleotides outside the gene matches: 5. Germline lookup yields CDR1 KGHSH and CDR2 LQKENI. The CDR3 DNA reads TGTGCCAGCTCACCATTCACTAGCGGGGGTGCAGATACGCAGTATTTT. Its protein product is CASSPFTSGGADTQYF.

The chain is built from TRBV10-1 and TRBJ1-2; D gene ambiguous. The V gene's germline CDR1 is WNHNN and CDR2 SYGVQD (reference sequence). The V end was cut by 7 bases, the J end by 3 bases, with 9 bases between. The CDR3 length is 12 residues. The CDR3 DNA follows: TGCGCCAGCATTGGCTGCTACTATGGCTACACCTTC. It encodes CASIGCYYGYTF.

The CDR3 here is CASSPGQGTRTDTQYF. The DNA of the CDR3 is TGCGCCAGCAGCCCGGGACAGGGAACGCGCACAGATACGCAGTATTTT. The genes are TRBV5-1 and TRBJ2-3, with 9 bases fitting TRBD1. J gave up 1 base and V 4 bases, and 7 bases lay outside the gene matches. CDR1 and CDR2 (germline): SGHRS, YFSETQ. CDR3 size: 16 residues.

The chain is built from TRBV19 and TRBJ2-2, with 9 nucleotides matching TRBD1. This CDR3 is 15 amino acids long. Germline V CDR1 and CDR2: LNHDA, SQIVND (reference sequence). Trimming took 1 base from V and 11 from J; bases not matched to a gene: 8. The CDR3 DNA is TGTGCCAGTAGTATAGGGGGACAGGGAAACCGAGAGCTGTTTTTT. Encoded protein: CASSIGGQGNRELFF.

The gene calls are TRBV6-4 and TRBJ2-1; D may be TRBD2 (5 bases). The V gene's germline CDR1 is MRHNA and CDR2 SNTAGT. The V end lost 0 bases, the J end lost 12 bases, and 12 bases lay between the germline ends. This CDR3 has 13 residues. The CDR3 DNA sequence: TGTGCCAGCAGTGACTCCGGGGAAATAGGGCAGTTCTTC. This codes for CASSDSGEIGQFF.

The gene calls are TRBV5-6 and TRBJ1-3; no reliable D call. The CDR3 covers 13 residues. The V gene lost 2 bases and the J gene lost 9 bases, with 12 bases spanning the gap. Germline V gene lookup returns CDR1 SGHDT and CDR2 YYEEEE. In DNA, the CDR3 is TGTGCCAGCAGCTTTTCCCTGGAGAGCACCATATATTTT. Translating it yields CASSFSLESTIYF.

This chain links TRBV7-2 with TRBJ1-2; 7 bases agree with TRBD1. After removal of 1 base from V and 7 bases from J, the junction contained 12 bases not matched to a gene. This CDR3 spans 16 amino acids. CDR1 SGHTA and CDR2 FQGNSA come from the germline V gene. The chain's CDR3 is CASSLGRGPGSGGYTF. The CDR3 DNA follows: TGTGCCAGCAGCTTAGGAAGGGGGCCAGGGTCAGGTGGCTACACCTTC.

CDR3 in DNA: TGTGCCAGCAGCTTGGATGCGGGGGGGGAGACCCAGTACTTC. This translates into CASSLDAGGETQYF. The chain employs TRBV5-4 and TRBJ2-5; 9 bases are shared with TRBD2. V lost 0 bases to trimming and J lost 5 bases; unmatched junction nucleotides: 2. The CDR3 has 14 amino acids. Germline loops: CDR1 SGHNT, CDR2 YYREEE (reference sequence).

V and J are TRBV2 and TRBJ2-2; 16 nucleotides line up with TRBD2. V shed 6 bases and J 5 bases; nucleotides not matched to a gene: 3. In germline, CDR1 is SNHLY, CDR2 FYNNEI. The CDR3 is 16 amino acids. The CDR3 region has the DNA TGTGCCAGCAGGGCGGGACTAGCGGGGGGGACCGGGGAGCTGTTTTTT. As protein: CASRAGLAGGTGELFF.

The chain joins TRBV11-2 to TRBJ1-5; D not resolved. The V and J ends lost 0 bases and 2 bases respectively, with 8 bases between them. The CDR3 runs 15 residues. Germline V gives CDR1 SGHAT, CDR2 FQNNGV. This CDR3 is CASSLDTGGNQPQHF. The CDR3 nucleotides read TGTGCCAGCAGCTTAGATACGGGTGGCAATCAGCCCCAGCATTTT.

The chain employs TRBV6-5 and TRBJ1-2; 7 bases align to TRBD1. This CDR3 contains 14 residues. V shed 2 bases, J shed 4 bases, and the junction held 4 bases outside the gene matches. Looked up from germline, CDR1 is MNHEY and CDR2 is SVGAGI. The CDR3 bases are TGTGCCAGCAGTTACAGGACAGGAGTCTATGGCTACACCTTC. Encoded protein: CASSYRTGVYGYTF.

This rearrangement joins TRBV5-1 to TRBJ2-7; D is perhaps TRBD1 or TRBD2 (5 bases each). Trimming cost V 4 bases and J 1 base, with 15 bases left between them. Per the germline V gene, CDR1 is SGHRS and CDR2 is YFSETQ. The CDR3 runs 15 residues. The CDR3 is CASSPFGDASYEQYF. The DNA of the CDR3 is TGCGCCAGCAGCCCATTTGGGGACGCATCCTACGAGCAGTACTTC.

V and J are TRBV18 and TRBJ2-2; 7 nucleotides line up with TRBD1. Germline loops: CDR1 KGHSH, CDR2 LQKENI. The CDR3 runs to 15 residues. With 3 bases clipped from V and 3 bases from J, the junction kept 4 bases outside the gene matches. The CDR3 nucleotides are TGTGCCAGCTCACCTCAGGGGGTATACACCGGGGAGCTGTTTTTT. Its protein product is CASSPQGVYTGELFF.

The chain recombines TRBV5-4 with TRBJ2-5, with 8 bases fitting TRBD1. Germline assignment: CDR1 SGHNT and CDR2 YYREEE (reference sequence). V lost 0 bases and J lost 1; bases outside the gene matches: 2. The CDR3 covers 15 residues. The CDR3 loop is CASSLVTGVQETQYF. DNA of the CDR3: TGTGCCAGCAGCTTGGTGACAGGGGTCCAAGAGACCCAGTACTTC.

The rearrangement links TRBV5-1 to TRBJ1-4; D uncertain. The CDR3 runs 15 residues. V lost 4 bases and J lost 3, with 13 bases in between. Germline values: CDR1 SGHRS, CDR2 YFSETQ. The CDR3 reads CASSGSGTPNEKLFF. CDR3 DNA sequence: TGCGCCAGCAGCGGATCAGGAACGCCTAATGAAAAACTGTTTTTT.

The V gene is TRBV10-1, the J gene TRBJ2-1; 8 bases map to TRBD2. There are 13 residues in the CDR3. V shed 6 bases and J 9 bases; nucleotides not matched to a gene: 7. Germline V gives CDR1 WNHNN, CDR2 SYGVQD (reference sequence). CDR3 in DNA: TGCGCCAGCAGCACGGGGGGGCGGCGTGAGCAGTTCTTC. It is translated as CASSTGGRREQFF.

The V and J genes are TRBV29-1 and TRBJ2-5; D is undetermined. This CDR3 comprises 14 residues. V was cut by 8 bases and J by 2 bases, with 18 bases left in between. CDR1 and CDR2 (germline): SQVTM, ANQGSEA. CDR3 residues: CSFSLGRVQETQYF. The CDR3 DNA follows: TGCAGCTTCTCCCTAGGTAGGGTTCAAGAGACCCAGTACTTC.

The rearrangement links TRBV4-1 to TRBJ2-5; D not certain. Germline V gives CDR1 MGHRA, CDR2 YSYEKL. The CDR3 covers 13 residues. V dropped 1 base and J dropped 2 bases, with 5 bases sitting between them. The CDR3 spells CASSQGLQETQYF. DNA for the CDR3: TGCGCCAGCAGCCAAGGACTGCAAGAGACCCAGTACTTC.

The rearrangement uses TRBV2 and TRBJ1-4; no reliable D call. The germline CDR1 and CDR2 sequences are SNHLY and FYNNEI. The CDR3 has 13 amino acids. V was cut by 3 bases and J by 6 bases, with 8 bases left in between. The CDR3 here is CASSESRDEKLFF. CDR3 bases: TGTGCCAGCAGTGAGTCACGCGATGAAAAACTGTTTTTT.

The chain has TRBV6-1 and TRBJ1-1, with a tentative D call TRBD1 (5 bases). V was shortened by 7 bases and J by 1 base, with 13 bases between the two germline ends. This CDR3 contains 14 residues. In germline, CDR1 is MNHNS, CDR2 SASEGT. CDR3 sequence: CASTSGASNTEAFF. The CDR3 DNA sequence: TGTGCCAGCACCAGCGGGGCCTCGAACACTGAAGCTTTCTTT.

This sequence joins TRBV25-1 and TRBJ1-1; 10 positions agree with TRBD1. CDR1 and CDR2 (germline): MGHDK, SYGVNS. V was pared by 4 bases and J by 5 bases, with 7 bases of the junction left unmatched. This CDR3 region has 15 residues. The chain's CDR3 is CASSAPGQGDTEAFF. The CDR3 bases are TGTGCCAGCAGTGCCCCCGGACAGGGGGATACTGAAGCTTTCTTT. The full variable domain, with the rest looked up from reference TRBV25-1 and TRBJ1-1, is EADIYQTPRYLVIGTGKKITLECSQTMGHDKMYWYQQDPGMELHLIHYSYGVNSTEKGDLSSESTVSRIRTEHFPLTLESARPSHTSQYLCASSAPGQGDTEAFFGQGTRLTVV.